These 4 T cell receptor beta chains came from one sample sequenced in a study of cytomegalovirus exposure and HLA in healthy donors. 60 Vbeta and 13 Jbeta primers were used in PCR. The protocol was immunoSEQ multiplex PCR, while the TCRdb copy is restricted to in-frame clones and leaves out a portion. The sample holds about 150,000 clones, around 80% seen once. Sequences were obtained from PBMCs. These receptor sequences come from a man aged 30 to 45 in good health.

The CDR3 region is CASKSLADTNYGYTF. The CDR3 region has the DNA TGTGCCAGCAAAAGCCTCGCTGACACTAACTATGGCTACACCTTC. V usage is TRBV6-5 and J usage is TRBJ1-2; D is uncertain. V was cut by 7 bases and J by 0 bases, with 15 bases left in between. The CDR3 runs 15 residues. CDR1 is MNHEY, CDR2 SVGAGI, per germline.

The DNA of the CDR3 is TGTGCCAGCAGCCTTAATAGCAATCAGCCCCAGCATTTT. Translating it yields CASSLNSNQPQHF. The chain is built from TRBV6-1 and TRBJ1-5; D not certain. Germline V gene sequence: CDR1 MNHNS, CDR2 SASEGT. The CDR3 runs 13 residues. V was pared by 6 bases and J by 0 bases, with 6 bases between.

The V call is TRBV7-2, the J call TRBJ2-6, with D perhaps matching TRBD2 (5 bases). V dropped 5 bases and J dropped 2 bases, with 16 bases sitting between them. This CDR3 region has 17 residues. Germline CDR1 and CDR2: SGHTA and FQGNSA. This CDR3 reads CASSRQPSGTGANVLTF. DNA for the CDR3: TGTGCCAGCAGCCGTCAACCCTCGGGGACTGGGGCCAACGTCCTGACTTTC.

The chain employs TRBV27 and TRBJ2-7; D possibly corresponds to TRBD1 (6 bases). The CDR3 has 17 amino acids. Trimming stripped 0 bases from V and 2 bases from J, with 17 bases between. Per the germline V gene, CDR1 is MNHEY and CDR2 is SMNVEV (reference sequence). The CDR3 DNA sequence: TGTGCCAGCAGTTTATCCGGCGCAGGGGCGGAAGCCTACGAGCAGTACTTC. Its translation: CASSLSGAGAEAYEQYF.